The 17 T cell receptor beta chains reported below all come from one sample, sequenced in a study of T cells in Graves' hyperthyroidism and ophthalmopathy. The investigators amplified TCR beta CDR3 regions from RNA transcripts. Primed by the HTBI set, a first-round RT-PCR was run on the TCR CDR3. TCRdb re-called the multiplex PCR reads through MiXCR, storing one row per CDR3 protein. The sample holds around 280,000 distinct CDR3 sequences, 13% seen once. Source material: blood. These receptors were obtained from a woman aged 25 to 39 with Graves' hyperthyroidism that later progressed to Graves' ophthalmopathy.

This clonotype was seen many times. The V and J genes are TRBV5-8 and TRBJ1-1, with unresolved D. This CDR3 has 14 amino acids. Trimming pared 1 base from V and 3 bases from J, leaving 10 bases between. Germline lookup yields CDR1 SGHTS and CDR2 YDEGEE. The CDR3 sequence: CASSLSEAYTEAFF. The CDR3 nucleotides are TGTGCCAGCAGCTTGTCAGAAGCCTACACTGAAGCTTTCTTT.

This clonotype has ten or more counts. This chain links TRBV3-1 with TRBJ2-3, with TRBD2 as a possible D gene (6 bases). V was clipped by 0 bases and J by 0 bases, with 10 bases between them. There are 16 residues in the CDR3. From germline, CDR1 is LGHDT and CDR2 YNNKEL (reference sequence). The CDR3 loop is CASSQDQGGSTDTQYF. CDR3 in DNA: TGTGCCAGCAGCCAAGATCAAGGAGGGAGCACAGATACGCAGTATTTT.

The chain employs TRBV3-2 and TRBJ2-7; the D call in the table, TRBD1, was not verified against the DNA. TRBV3-2 is labeled a pseudogene. CDR3 length: 15 amino acids. Here the CDR3 DNA reads TGTGCCAGCAGCCAAGAGAAGGGGGTCTCCTACGAGCAGTACTTC. Its translation is CASSQEKGVSYEQYF.

On this clonotype itself: Given a much more abundant clone one base away, this may be a read error. This chain connects TRBV5-5 to TRBJ2-1, with 8 bases identical to TRBD1. The J call is in doubt because the DNA end fits TRBJ2-7 better. The CDR3 runs 20 residues. The germline gives CDR1 SGHKS, CDR2 YYEKEE (reference sequence). The CDR3 region is CASSLAFVSGGARTYNEQYF. The CDR3, as DNA: TGTGCCAGCAGCTTGGCCTTTGTATCAGGGGGCGCAAGGACCTACAATGAGCAGTACTTC.

This clonotype was counted at least ten times. The chain is built from TRBV5-1 and TRBJ1-1; TRBD1 matches 9 bases. CDR3 length: 14 amino acids. V shed 4 bases and J 4 bases; nucleotides not matched to a gene: 5. Looked up from germline, CDR1 is SGHRS and CDR2 is YFSETQ. Here the CDR3 reads CASSTQTGGTEAFF. The CDR3 nucleotides read TGCGCCAGCAGCACCCAGACAGGGGGCACTGAAGCTTTCTTT.

This clonotype occurred many times. In DNA, the CDR3 is TGTGCCAGCAGTTTCCACCGACAGGGGCGAGGCTATGGCTACACCTTC. It encodes CASSFHRQGRGYGYTF. V is TRBV6-1 and J is TRBJ1-2, with TRBD1 matching over 8 bases. V was clipped by 5 bases and J by 4 bases; unmatched bases: 12. Germline V gene lookup returns CDR1 MNHNS and CDR2 SASEGT. The length of the CDR3 is 16 residues.

CDR3 in amino acids: CASSRMQWRQETQYF. Here the CDR3 DNA reads TGTGCCAGCAGCCGTATGCAATGGAGGCAAGAGACCCAGTACTTC. The V and J genes are TRBV7-2 and TRBJ2-5, with a tentative D call TRBD2 (5 bases). Trimming left V 5 bases short and J 2 bases short, with 15 bases between. This CDR3 comprises 15 residues. The germline V gene has CDR1 SGHTA and CDR2 FQGNSA.

The table lists this clonotype with many counts. The J gene is TRBJ2-3, the V gene TRBV10-3; TRBD2 matches at 7 bases. The CDR3 covers 14 residues. The junction had 9 bases not matched to a gene; V was cut back by 10 bases and J by 2 bases. CDR1 and CDR2 (germline): ENHRY, SYGVKD. CDR3 in amino acids: CATIGLAATDTQYF. As DNA, the CDR3 is TGTGCCACCATAGGCCTAGCGGCCACAGATACGCAGTATTTT.

The chain combines TRBV2 with TRBJ2-3; 10 nucleotides agree with TRBD2. Germline loops: CDR1 SNHLY, CDR2 FYNNEI. V lost 7 bases, J lost 6 bases, and 7 bases stayed unmatched. CDR3 size: 14 residues. CDR3 bases: TGTGCCAGCAAGCTGAAGACTAGCGGGGATACGCAGTATTTT. Translated, it gives CASKLKTSGDTQYF.

The chain recombines TRBV19 with TRBJ2-7; D may be TRBD2 (5 bases). This CDR3 has 15 residues. Per the germline V gene, CDR1 is LNHDA and CDR2 is SQIVND (reference sequence). The V end lost 3 bases, the J end lost 4 bases, and 16 bases lay between the germline ends. The CDR3 loop reads CASSMYPGSTYEQYF. CDR3 nucleotides: TGTGCCAGTAGTATGTATCCGGGGTCAACTTACGAGCAGTACTTC.

The chain is built from TRBV9 and TRBJ2-1, with D possibly being TRBD2 (6 bases). Germline CDR1 and CDR2: SGDLS and YYNGEE. This CDR3 has 16 amino acids. V dropped 0 bases and J dropped 4 bases, with 14 bases sitting between them. CDR3 bases: TGTGCCAGCAGCGTAGGATTAGGGACTCCTTACAATGAGCAGTTCTTC. Translated, it gives CASSVGLGTPYNEQFF.

The chain joins TRBV11-2 to TRBJ2-7, with D possibly being TRBD1 (5 bases). This CDR3 is 14 amino acids long. Trimming cost V 2 bases and J 2 bases, with 10 bases left between them. Germline CDR1 is SGHAT and CDR2 is FQNNGV. CDR3 amino acids: CASSLLPGTYEQYF. The CDR3 DNA reads TGTGCCAGCAGCTTACTTCCAGGGACCTACGAGCAGTACTTC.

This clonotype was counted at least ten times. The chain carries TRBV20-1 and TRBJ2-1, with D uncertain. The CDR3 is 15 amino acids. Trimming took off 7 bases at V and 0 bases at J, with 16 bases between the two ends. Germline values: CDR1 DFQATT, CDR2 SNEGSKA (reference sequence). The chain's CDR3 is CSVRTDSDSYNEQFF. CDR3 nucleotides: TGCAGTGTCCGCACAGACTCCGACTCCTACAATGAGCAGTTCTTC.

The chain combines TRBV5-1 with TRBJ2-7; TRBD1 aligns across 7 bases. J gave up 3 bases and V 4 bases, and 7 bases lay outside the gene matches. CDR1 and CDR2 (germline): SGHRS, YFSETQ. The CDR3 covers 14 residues. The CDR3 sequence is CASSQGQIVYEQYF. The CDR3 bases are TGCGCCAGCAGCCAGGGACAGATAGTCTACGAGCAGTACTTC.

The J gene is TRBJ1-2, the V gene TRBV5-1, with D perhaps matching TRBD1 (6 bases). CDR1 SGHRS and CDR2 YFSETQ come from the germline V gene. V was pared by 1 base and J by 7 bases, with 14 bases between. CDR3 size: 14 residues. The CDR3 here is CASSLYRDEGGYTF. CDR3 sequence (DNA): TGCGCCAGCAGCTTGTACAGGGATGAGGGTGGCTACACCTTC.

This clonotype appeared many times. The chain joins TRBV29-1 to TRBJ2-3; possibly TRBD1 or TRBD2 for D (5 bases each). Trimming cost V 4 bases and J 0 bases, with 14 bases left between them. The CDR3 sequence is 15 residues long. Looked up from germline, CDR1 is SQVTM and CDR2 is ANQGSEA. The DNA of the CDR3 is TGCAGCGTTGCCGGGGACGTATCTAGCACAGATACGCAGTATTTT. Protein sequence: CSVAGDVSSTDTQYF.

The chain combines TRBV28 with TRBJ1-6; the D gene is possibly TRBD1 (5 bases). The CDR3 has 20 residues. Germline V gene data show CDR1 as MDHEN and CDR2 as SYDVKM. Trimming removed 4 bases from V and 0 bases from J, with 22 bases in between. CDR3 sequence reads: CASSSMMDNFEGSYNSPLHF. The CDR3 region has the DNA TGTGCCAGCAGTTCCATGATGGACAACTTTGAGGGCTCCTATAATTCACCCCTCCACTTT.